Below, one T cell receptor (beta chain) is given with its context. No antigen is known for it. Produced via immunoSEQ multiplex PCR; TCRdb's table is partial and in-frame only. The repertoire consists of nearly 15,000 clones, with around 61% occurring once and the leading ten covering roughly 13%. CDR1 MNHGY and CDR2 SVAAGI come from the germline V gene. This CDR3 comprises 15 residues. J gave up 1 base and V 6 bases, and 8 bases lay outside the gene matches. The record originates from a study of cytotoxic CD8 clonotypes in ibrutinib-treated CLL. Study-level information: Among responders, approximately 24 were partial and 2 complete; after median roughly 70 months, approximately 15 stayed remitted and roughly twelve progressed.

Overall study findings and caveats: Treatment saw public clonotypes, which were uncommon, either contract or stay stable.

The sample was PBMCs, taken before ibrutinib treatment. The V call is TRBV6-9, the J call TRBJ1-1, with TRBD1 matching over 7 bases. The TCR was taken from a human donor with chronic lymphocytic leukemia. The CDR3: CASRPLGQQNTEAFF. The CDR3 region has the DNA TGTGCCAGCAGACCCCTGGGACAGCAGAACACTGAAGCTTTCTTT.